The 18 T cell receptor beta chains below were found in one sample sequenced in a study of T cells in Graves' hyperthyroidism and ophthalmopathy. Authors of the study amplified TCR beta CDR3 regions from RNA transcripts. TCR CDR3 regions were first amplified by RT-PCR with HTBI primers. TCRdb ran MiXCR on the multiplex PCR reads and lists one entry per CDR3 protein. The sample consists of fewer than 450,000 distinct CDR3 sequences, approximately 18% of them appearing once. What was sequenced was blood. The receptors derive from a young woman with Graves' hyperthyroidism that later progressed to Graves' ophthalmopathy.

The V call is TRBV5-6, the J call TRBJ1-4; D may be TRBD1 (6 bases). Germline values: CDR1 SGHDT, CDR2 YYEEEE. The V end was cut by 0 bases, the J end by 7 bases, with 7 bases between. The CDR3 is made up of 13 amino acids. This CDR3 reads CASSLEGVEKLFF. The CDR3 DNA sequence: TGTGCCAGCAGCTTGGAGGGGGTTGAAAAACTGTTTTTT.

The chain is built from TRBV5-5 and TRBJ1-2; 10 positions match TRBD1. The V gene end was trimmed by 4 bases and the J gene end by 2 bases; junction bases not matched to a gene: 5. Looked up from germline, CDR1 is SGHKS and CDR2 is YYEKEE (reference sequence). The CDR3 runs 15 residues. The CDR3 DNA follows: TGTGCCAGCAGCCCGTGGACAGGGGGGAACTATGGCTACACCTTC. This encodes CASSPWTGGNYGYTF.

This clonotype was recorded a few times. The chain links TRBV29-1 to TRBJ2-1, with 13 bases aligning to TRBD2. The CDR3 covers 15 residues. Germline lookup yields CDR1 SQVTM and CDR2 ANQGSEA. J lost 8 bases, V lost 6 bases, and 10 bases had no gene match. The CDR3 DNA reads as TGCAGCGTAGAGTTCGCGGGACTAGCGGGATATGAGCAGTTCTTC. Translating it yields CSVEFAGLAGYEQFF.

This clonotype was detected many times. This chain connects TRBV10-2 to TRBJ2-3; no clear D gene. V gave up 4 bases and J gave up 3 bases, with 2 bases separating them. The CDR3 consists of 11 residues. CDR1 WSHSY and CDR2 SAAADI come from the germline V gene. The CDR3 loop reads CASSATDTQYF. CDR3 coding DNA: TGCGCCAGCAGTGCTACAGATACGCAGTATTTT.

The genes are TRBV14 and TRBJ2-7, with TRBD2 matching 7 bases. The V gene's germline CDR1 is SGHDN and CDR2 FVKESK. After removal of 4 bases from V and 3 bases from J, the junction contained 9 bases not matched to a gene. The CDR3 spans 15 residues. DNA for the CDR3: TGTGCCAGCAGCCCGCGGGACTATACCGTCTACGAGCAGTACTTC. It specifies CASSPRDYTVYEQYF.

This clonotype was recorded many times. This chain connects TRBV27 to TRBJ1-5; maybe TRBD1 (6 bases). The length of the CDR3 is 18 residues. Germline-derived CDR1 and CDR2 are MNHEY and SMNVEV (reference sequence). Trimming pared 0 bases from V and 2 bases from J, leaving 17 bases between. The CDR3 nucleotides read TGTGCCAGCAGTTTATCAGGGGGTGGGGTGTGGGGCAATCAGCCCCAGCATTTT. Its translation: CASSLSGGGVWGNQPQHF.

This clonotype was counted a few times. The chain employs TRBV5-6 and TRBJ1-3; D not certain. Trimming took off 0 bases at V and 0 bases at J, with 10 bases between the two ends. The CDR3 covers 16 residues. Germline lookup yields CDR1 SGHDT and CDR2 YYEEEE. In nucleotides, the CDR3 is TGTGCCAGCAGCTTGGAAAAGGCCTTCTCTGGAAACACCATATATTTT. It translates to CASSLEKAFSGNTIYF.

In its sample, this clonotype was seen a few times. The chain has TRBV5-1 and TRBJ1-3, with TRBD1 matching over 7 bases. There are 15 residues in the CDR3. Germline V CDR1 and CDR2: SGHRS, YFSETQ. Trimming removed 0 bases from V and 2 bases from J; junction bases left unmatched: 2. In nucleotides, the CDR3 is TGCGCCAGCAGCTTGGAGACAGGGACTGGAAACACCATATATTTT. Protein sequence: CASSLETGTGNTIYF.

This clonotype has ten or more counts. The rearrangement links TRBV6-2 or TRBV6-3 to TRBJ2-5, with 8 bases fitting TRBD1. CDR1 is MNHEY and CDR2 is SVGEGT in the germline V gene. J lost 5 bases, V lost 6 bases, and 8 bases had no gene match. This CDR3 spans 14 amino acids. The CDR3 protein is CASRPSGGAETQYF. The CDR3 nucleotides read TGTGCCAGCAGGCCCTCAGGGGGCGCGGAGACCCAGTACTTC.

This clonotype was detected ten times or more. The V call is TRBV11-2, the J call TRBJ2-2, with 7 positions matching TRBD2. Trimming cost V 5 bases and J 3 bases; bases outside gene matches: 9. Germline loops: CDR1 SGHAT, CDR2 FQNNGV. The CDR3 length is 16 residues. CDR3 sequence (DNA): TGTGCCAGCAGCCCCTTGGCGGGAGTGGACACCGGGGAGCTGTTTTTT. It specifies CASSPLAGVDTGELFF.

This chain joins TRBV20-1 and TRBJ1-1; weak D call: TRBD1 (6 bases). Germline assignment: CDR1 DFQATT and CDR2 SNEGSKA (reference sequence). CDR3 size: 15 residues. Trimming pared 2 bases from V and 4 bases from J, leaving 17 bases between. The CDR3 spells CSARTQGRSSTEAFF. CDR3 DNA sequence: TGCAGTGCTAGAACCCAGGGGCGATCGAGCACTGAAGCTTTCTTT.

The V call is TRBV6-4, the J call TRBJ2-3; no clear D gene. The ends were cut back, 4 bases at V and 2 bases at J, with 7 bases in the middle. The germline gives CDR1 MRHNA, CDR2 SNTAGT. The CDR3 extends over 13 amino acids. CDR3 in amino acids: CASSGSTTDTQYF. The CDR3 bases are TGTGCCAGCAGTGGGTCAACCACAGATACGCAGTATTTT.

This clonotype has ten or more counts. This chain uses TRBV28 with TRBJ1-2; no firm D call. Germline V gene lookup returns CDR1 MDHEN and CDR2 SYDVKM. This CDR3 is 14 amino acids long. With 7 bases removed from V and 5 bases from J, the gap between germline ends came to 17 bases. CDR3: CASTSGAASYGYTF. As DNA, the CDR3 is TGTGCCAGCACCTCCGGAGCAGCCAGTTATGGCTACACCTTC.

The V gene is TRBV12-3 or TRBV12-4, the J gene TRBJ1-2, with TRBD1 identical over 8 bases. The V segment lost 6 bases and the J segment 4 bases; nucleotides outside the gene matches: 13. This CDR3 region has 16 residues. Here the CDR3 DNA reads TGTGCCAGCAGGATTAACCAGGGGGCGCAGAGCTATGGCTACACCTTC. Translating it yields CASRINQGAQSYGYTF.

In this sample, this clonotype turned up a few times. This chain links TRBV4-1 with TRBJ2-7; D not resolved. This CDR3 has 13 residues. V gave up 1 base and J gave up 4 bases, with 8 bases separating them. In germline, CDR1 is MGHRA, CDR2 YSYEKL. In DNA form, the CDR3 reads TGCGCCAGCAGCCAAGCTAAAGGTTACGAGCAGTACTTC. Translating it yields CASSQAKGYEQYF.

The J gene is TRBJ2-3, the V gene TRBV12-3 or TRBV12-4; 9 bases agree with TRBD2. The CDR3 loop spans 16 amino acids. Losses at the gene ends were 1 base for V and 3 bases for J; bases not matched to a gene: 5. In DNA, the CDR3 is TGTGCCAGCAGTTTAGGTAGCGGGAGAGTTACAGATACGCAGTATTTT. This gives the protein CASSLGSGRVTDTQYF.

The J gene is TRBJ2-2, the V gene TRBV6-5; D not resolved. Deletions cut 2 bases from V and 6 bases from J, with 10 bases between. The length of the CDR3 is 14 residues. The germline gives CDR1 MNHEY, CDR2 SVGAGI. The CDR3 sequence: CASSYRLWAGELFF. The CDR3 bases are TGTGCCAGCAGTTACAGGCTCTGGGCCGGGGAGCTGTTTTTT.

This clonotype was found a few times. The chain combines TRBV6-5 with TRBJ2-5; D is ambiguous. The CDR3 totals 16 residues. Between the trimmed V and J ends, which lost 0 bases and 4 bases, there was a span of 15 bases. Germline assignment: CDR1 MNHEY and CDR2 SVGAGI. This chain's CDR3 is CASSYSAGLHPETQYF. DNA of the CDR3: TGTGCCAGCAGTTACTCCGCCGGCCTCCATCCAGAGACCCAGTACTTC.